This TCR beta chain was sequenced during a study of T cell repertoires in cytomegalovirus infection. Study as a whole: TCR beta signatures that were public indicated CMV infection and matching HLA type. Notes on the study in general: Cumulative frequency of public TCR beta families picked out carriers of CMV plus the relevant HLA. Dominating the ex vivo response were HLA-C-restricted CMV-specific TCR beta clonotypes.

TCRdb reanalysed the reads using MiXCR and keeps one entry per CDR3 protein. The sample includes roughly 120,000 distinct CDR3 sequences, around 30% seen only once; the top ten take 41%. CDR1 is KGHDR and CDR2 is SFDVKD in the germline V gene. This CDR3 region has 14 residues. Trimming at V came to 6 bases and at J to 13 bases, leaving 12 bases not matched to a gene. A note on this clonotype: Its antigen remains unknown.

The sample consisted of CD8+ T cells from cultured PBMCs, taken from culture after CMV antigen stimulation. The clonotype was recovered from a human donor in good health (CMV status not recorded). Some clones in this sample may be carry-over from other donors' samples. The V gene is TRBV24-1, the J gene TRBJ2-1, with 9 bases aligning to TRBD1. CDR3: CATSFRNGDREQFF. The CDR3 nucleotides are TGTGCCACCAGTTTCCGTAATGGGGACAGGGAACAGTTCTTC.